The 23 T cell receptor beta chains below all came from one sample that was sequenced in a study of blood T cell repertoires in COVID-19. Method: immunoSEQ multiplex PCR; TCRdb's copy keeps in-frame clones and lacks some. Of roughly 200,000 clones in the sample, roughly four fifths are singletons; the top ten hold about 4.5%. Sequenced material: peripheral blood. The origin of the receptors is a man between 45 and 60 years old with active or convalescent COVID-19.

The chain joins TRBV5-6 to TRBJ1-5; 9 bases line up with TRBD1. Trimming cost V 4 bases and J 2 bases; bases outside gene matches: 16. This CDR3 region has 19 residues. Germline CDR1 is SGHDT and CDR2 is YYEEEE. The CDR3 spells CASSPRPGTGIGRNQPQHF. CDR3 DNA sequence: TGTGCCAGCAGCCCTCGTCCCGGGACAGGGATAGGACGCAATCAGCCCCAGCATTTT.

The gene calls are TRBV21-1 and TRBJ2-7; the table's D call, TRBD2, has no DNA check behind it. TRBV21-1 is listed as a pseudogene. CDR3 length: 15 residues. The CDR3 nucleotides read TGTGCCAGCAGCAAATCGAGCGGCGGCTCCTACGAGCAGTACTTC. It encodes CASSKSSGGSYEQYF.

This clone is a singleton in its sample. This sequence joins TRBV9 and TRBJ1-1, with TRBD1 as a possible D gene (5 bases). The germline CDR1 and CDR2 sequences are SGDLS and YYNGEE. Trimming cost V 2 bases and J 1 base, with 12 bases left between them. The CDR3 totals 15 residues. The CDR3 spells CASSVLQGGNTEAFF. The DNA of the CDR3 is TGTGCCAGCAGCGTCCTCCAGGGCGGGAACACTGAAGCTTTCTTT.

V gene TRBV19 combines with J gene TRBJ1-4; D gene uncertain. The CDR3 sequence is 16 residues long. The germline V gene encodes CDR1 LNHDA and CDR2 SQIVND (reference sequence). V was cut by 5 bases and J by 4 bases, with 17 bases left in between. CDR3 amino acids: CASSPHLRRSNEKLFF. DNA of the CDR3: TGTGCCAGTAGTCCACACTTGAGAAGGAGTAATGAAAAACTGTTTTTT.

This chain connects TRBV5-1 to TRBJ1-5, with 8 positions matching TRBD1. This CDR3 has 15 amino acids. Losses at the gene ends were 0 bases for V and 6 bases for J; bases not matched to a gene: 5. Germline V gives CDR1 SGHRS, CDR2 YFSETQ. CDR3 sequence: CASSLAGGSSQPQHF. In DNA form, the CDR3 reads TGCGCCAGCAGCTTGGCAGGGGGCTCCAGTCAGCCCCAGCATTTT.

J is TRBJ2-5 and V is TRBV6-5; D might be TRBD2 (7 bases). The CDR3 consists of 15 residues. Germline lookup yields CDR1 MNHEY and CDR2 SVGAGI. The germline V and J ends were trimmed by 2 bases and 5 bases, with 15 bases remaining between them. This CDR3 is CASSYRPGGWETQYF. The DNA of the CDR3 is TGTGCCAGCAGTTACCGGCCGGGGGGCTGGGAGACCCAGTACTTC.

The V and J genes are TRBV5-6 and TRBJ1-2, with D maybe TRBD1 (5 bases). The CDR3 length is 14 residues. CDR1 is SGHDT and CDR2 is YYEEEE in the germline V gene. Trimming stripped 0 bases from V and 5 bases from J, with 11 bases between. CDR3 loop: CASSLEGLEYGYTF. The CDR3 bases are TGTGCCAGCAGCTTGGAGGGGTTGGAGTATGGCTACACCTTC.

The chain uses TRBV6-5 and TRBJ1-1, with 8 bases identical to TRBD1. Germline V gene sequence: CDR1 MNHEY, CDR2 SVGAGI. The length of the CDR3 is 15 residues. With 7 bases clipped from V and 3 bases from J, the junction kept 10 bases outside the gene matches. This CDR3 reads CASTIRTGRDTEAFF. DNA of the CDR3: TGTGCCAGCACGATAAGGACAGGGAGGGACACTGAAGCTTTCTTT.

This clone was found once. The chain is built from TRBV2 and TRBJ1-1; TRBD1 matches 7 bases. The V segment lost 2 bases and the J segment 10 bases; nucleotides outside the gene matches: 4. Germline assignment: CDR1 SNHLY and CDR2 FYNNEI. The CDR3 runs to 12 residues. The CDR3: CASSEQGDLAFF. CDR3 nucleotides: TGTGCCAGCAGTGAACAGGGGGATCTAGCTTTCTTT.

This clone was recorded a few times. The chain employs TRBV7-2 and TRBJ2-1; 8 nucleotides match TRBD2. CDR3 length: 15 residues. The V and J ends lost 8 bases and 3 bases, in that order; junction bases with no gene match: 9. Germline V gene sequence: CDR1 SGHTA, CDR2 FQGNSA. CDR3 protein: CASLTTGTSYNEQFF. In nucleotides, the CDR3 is TGTGCCAGCCTCACAACCGGGACTAGCTACAATGAGCAGTTCTTC.

This CDR3 reads CASSDPGKGVPQPQHF. DNA of the CDR3: TGTGCCAGCAGTGACCCCGGGAAGGGGGTACCTCAGCCCCAGCATTTT. The gene calls are TRBV6-1 and TRBJ1-5; a possible D gene is TRBD1 (6 bases). The germline CDR1 and CDR2 sequences are MNHNS and SASEGT. This CDR3 spans 16 amino acids. Between the trimmed V and J ends, which lost 3 bases and 6 bases, there was a span of 18 bases.

The CDR3 sequence: CASKPPTGGIQYF. The CDR3 DNA reads TGTGCCAGCAAACCCCCTACCGGGGGCATTCAGTACTTC. This sequence joins TRBV28 and TRBJ2-4; D might be TRBD2 (6 bases). Per germline, CDR1 MDHEN and CDR2 SYDVKM. Trimming left V 7 bases short and J 9 bases short, with 16 bases between. This CDR3 is built from 13 residues.

CDR3 sequence (DNA): TGTGCCAGCAGTTTTGGGTCCGGGGAAAAACTGTTTTTT. This gives the protein CASSFGSGEKLFF. The chain joins TRBV12-3 or TRBV12-4 to TRBJ1-4; D gene ambiguous. V lost 3 bases and J 8 bases, leaving 10 bases between the germline ends. CDR3 length: 13 amino acids.

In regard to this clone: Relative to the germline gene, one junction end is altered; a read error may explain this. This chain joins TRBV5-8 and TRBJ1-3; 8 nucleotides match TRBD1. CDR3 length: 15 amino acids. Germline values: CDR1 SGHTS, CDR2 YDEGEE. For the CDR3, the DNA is TGTGCCAGCAGCCCTGGGACAGGCCCTGGAGACACCATATATTTT. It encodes CASSPGTGPGDTIYF.

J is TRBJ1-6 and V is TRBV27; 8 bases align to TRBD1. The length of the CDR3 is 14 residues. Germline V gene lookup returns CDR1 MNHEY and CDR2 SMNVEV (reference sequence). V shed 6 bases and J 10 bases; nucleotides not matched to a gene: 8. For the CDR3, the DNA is TGTGCCAGCAGCCTCGACAGGGGACGATCACCCCTCCACTTT. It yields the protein CASSLDRGRSPLHF.

This CDR3 reads CASRSSGADGYTF. CDR3 bases: TGTGCCAGCAGATCCTCAGGGGCGGATGGCTACACCTTC. This chain connects TRBV6-5 to TRBJ1-2; D may be TRBD1 (6 bases). There are 13 residues in the CDR3. CDR1 and CDR2 (germline): MNHEY, SVGAGI. V gave up 6 bases and J gave up 6 bases, with 14 bases separating them.

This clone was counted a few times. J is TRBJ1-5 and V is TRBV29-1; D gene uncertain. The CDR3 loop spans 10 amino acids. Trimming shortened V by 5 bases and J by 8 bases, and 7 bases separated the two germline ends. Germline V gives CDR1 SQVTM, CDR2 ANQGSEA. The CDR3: CSVLREPQHF. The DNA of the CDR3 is TGCAGCGTTTTAAGAGAGCCCCAGCATTTT. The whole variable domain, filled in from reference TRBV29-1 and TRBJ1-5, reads SAVISQKPSRDICQRGTSLTIQCQVDSQVTMMFWYRQQPGQSLTLIATANQGSEATYESGFVIDKFPISRPNLTFSTLTVSNMSPEDSSIYLCSVLREPQHFGDGTRLSIL.

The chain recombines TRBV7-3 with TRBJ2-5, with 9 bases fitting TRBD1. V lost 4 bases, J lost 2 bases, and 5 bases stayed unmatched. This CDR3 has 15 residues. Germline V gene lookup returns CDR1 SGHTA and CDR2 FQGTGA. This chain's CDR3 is CASSSGQGRQETQYF. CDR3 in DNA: TGTGCCAGCAGCTCCGGACAGGGGCGGCAAGAGACCCAGTACTTC.

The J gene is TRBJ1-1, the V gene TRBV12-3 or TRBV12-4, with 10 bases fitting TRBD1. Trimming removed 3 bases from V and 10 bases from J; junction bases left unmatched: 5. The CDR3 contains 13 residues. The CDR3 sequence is CASSFDRGRGAFF. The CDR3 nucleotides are TGTGCCAGCAGTTTTGACAGGGGGCGCGGAGCTTTCTTT.

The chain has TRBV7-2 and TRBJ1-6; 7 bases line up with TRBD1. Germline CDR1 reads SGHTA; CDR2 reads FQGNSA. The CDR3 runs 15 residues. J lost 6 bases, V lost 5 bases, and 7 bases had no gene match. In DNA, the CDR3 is TGTGCCAGCAGCCTACAGGGGTATGCTAATTCACCCCTCCACTTT. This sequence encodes CASSLQGYANSPLHF.

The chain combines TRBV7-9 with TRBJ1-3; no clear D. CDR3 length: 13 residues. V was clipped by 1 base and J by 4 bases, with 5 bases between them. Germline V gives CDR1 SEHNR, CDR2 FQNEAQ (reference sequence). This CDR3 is CASSLDLGNTIYF. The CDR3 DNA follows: TGTGCCAGCAGCTTAGACCTAGGAAACACCATATATTTT.

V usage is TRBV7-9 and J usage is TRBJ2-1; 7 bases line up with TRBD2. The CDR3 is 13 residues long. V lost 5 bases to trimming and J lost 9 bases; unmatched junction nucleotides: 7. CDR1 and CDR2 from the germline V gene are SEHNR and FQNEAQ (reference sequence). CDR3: CASSTPGGGEQFF. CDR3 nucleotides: TGTGCCAGCAGCACGCCGGGCGGGGGTGAGCAGTTCTTC.

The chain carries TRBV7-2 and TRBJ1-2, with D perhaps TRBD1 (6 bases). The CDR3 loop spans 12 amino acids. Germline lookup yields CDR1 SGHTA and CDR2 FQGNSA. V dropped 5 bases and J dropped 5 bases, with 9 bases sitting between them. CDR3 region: CASSVTGYGYTF. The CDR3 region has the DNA TGTGCCAGCAGCGTCACAGGGTATGGCTACACCTTC. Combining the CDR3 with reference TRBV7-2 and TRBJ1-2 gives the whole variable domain GAGVSQSPSNKVTEKGKDVELRCDPISGHTALYWYRQSLGQGLEFLIYFQGNSAPDKSGLPSDRFSAERTGGSVSTLTIQRTQQEDSAVYLCASSVTGYGYTFGSGTRLTVV.